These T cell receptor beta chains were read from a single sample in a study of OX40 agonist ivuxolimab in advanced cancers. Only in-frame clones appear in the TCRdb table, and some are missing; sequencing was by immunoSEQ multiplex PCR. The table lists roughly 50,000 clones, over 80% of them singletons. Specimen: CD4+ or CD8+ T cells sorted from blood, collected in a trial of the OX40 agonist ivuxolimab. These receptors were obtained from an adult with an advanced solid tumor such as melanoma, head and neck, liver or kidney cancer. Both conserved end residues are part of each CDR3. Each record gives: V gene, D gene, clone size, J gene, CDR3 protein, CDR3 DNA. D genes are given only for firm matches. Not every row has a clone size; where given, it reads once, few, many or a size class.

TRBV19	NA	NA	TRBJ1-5	CASMLYVSERGQPQHF	TGTGCCAGTATGCTGTATGTGTCAGAACGCGGTCAGCCCCAGCATTTT
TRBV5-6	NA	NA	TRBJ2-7	CASSPGPVAYEQYF	TGTGCCAGCAGCCCCGGGCCTGTCGCCTACGAGCAGTACTTC
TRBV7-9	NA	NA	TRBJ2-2	CASSLGHTNTGELFF	TGTGCCAGCAGCTTGGGGCATACGAACACCGGGGAGCTGTTTTTT
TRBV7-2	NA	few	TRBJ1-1	CASSLAAGTTTEAFF	TGTGCCAGCAGCTTAGCTGCCGGGACAACCACTGAAGCTTTCTTT
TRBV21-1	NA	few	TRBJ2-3	CASSKGQGAGWPGEADTQYF	TGTGCCAGCAGCAAGGGACAGGGGGCGGGGTGGCCGGGCGAAGCAGATACGCAGTATTTT
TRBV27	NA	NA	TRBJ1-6	CASRFGYNSPLHF	TGTGCCAGCAGATTCGGGTATAATTCACCCCTCCACTTT
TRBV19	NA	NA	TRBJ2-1	CASSRRTGRPGTTPYNEQFF	TGTGCCAGTAGTAGGCGGACAGGACGTCCCGGGACTACCCCTTACAATGAGCAGTTCTTC
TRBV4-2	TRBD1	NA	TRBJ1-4	CASSQATGGEKLFF	TGTGCCAGCAGCCAAGCGACAGGGGGAGAAAAACTGTTTTTT
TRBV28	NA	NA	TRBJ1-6	CASRSDASSYNSPLHF	TGTGCCAGCAGATCGGACGCGAGCTCCTATAATTCACCCCTCCACTTT
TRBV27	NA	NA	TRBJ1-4	CASRPSGTAATNEKLFF	TGTGCCAGCAGACCCTCCGGGACGGCCGCAACTAATGAAAAACTGTTTTTT
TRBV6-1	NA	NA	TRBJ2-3	CASSEDPPGLSTDTQYF	TGTGCCAGCAGTGAGGATCCCCCGGGATTAAGCACAGATACGCAGTATTTT
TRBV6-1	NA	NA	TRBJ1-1	CASIAGTQNTEAFF	TGTGCCAGCATAGCCGGGACGCAGAACACTGAAGCTTTCTTT
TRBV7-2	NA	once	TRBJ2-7	CASSLLALAYEQYF	TGTGCCAGCAGCTTGCTAGCGCTTGCCTACGAGCAGTACTTC
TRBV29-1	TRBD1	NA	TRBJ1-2	CSVLGQGVDGYTF	TGCAGCGTACTAGGACAGGGGGTAGATGGCTACACCTTC
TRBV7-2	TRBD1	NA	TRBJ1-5	CASSLGGTVNQPQHF	TGTGCCAGCAGCTTAGGAGGGACAGTTAATCAGCCCCAGCATTTT
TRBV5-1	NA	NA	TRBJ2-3	CASSLQGREGDTQYF	TGCGCCAGCAGCTTACAGGGCAGGGAGGGAGATACGCAGTATTTT
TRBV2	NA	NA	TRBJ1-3	CASSPQGRDSGNTIYF	TGTGCCAGCAGCCCTCAGGGACGAGACTCTGGAAACACCATATATTTT
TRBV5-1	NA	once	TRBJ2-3	CASSLQEGSTDTQYF	TGCGCCAGCAGCTTACAGGAGGGTAGCACAGATACGCAGTATTTT
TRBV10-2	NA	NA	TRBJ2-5	CASSEVKETQYF	TGCGCCAGCAGTGAGGTCAAGGAGACCCAGTACTTC
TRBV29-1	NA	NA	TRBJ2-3	CSVAGKPRTDTQYF	TGCAGCGTTGCCGGGAAGCCGCGCACAGATACGCAGTATTTT
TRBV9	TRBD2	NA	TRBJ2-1	CASSVAAGTSPNEQFF	TGTGCCAGCAGCGTAGCCGCCGGGACTAGCCCCAATGAGCAGTTCTTC
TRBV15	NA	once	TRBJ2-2	CATSGRGNANTGELFF	TGTGCCACCAGCGGCAGGGGAAATGCGAACACCGGGGAGCTGTTTTTT
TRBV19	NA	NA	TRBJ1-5	CASSLNVGSASNQPQHF	TGTGCCAGTAGTCTAAACGTGGGCTCGGCTAGCAATCAGCCCCAGCATTTT
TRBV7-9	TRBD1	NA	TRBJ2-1	CASSRGQSSYNEQFF	TGTGCCAGCAGCCGGGGACAGAGCTCCTACAATGAGCAGTTCTTC
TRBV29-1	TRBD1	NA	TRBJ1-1	CSVEKGQGKAFF	TGCAGCGTTGAAAAGGGACAGGGTAAAGCTTTCTTT
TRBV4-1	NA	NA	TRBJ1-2	CASSQEKSDNYGYTF	TGCGCCAGCAGCCAAGAAAAATCGGATAACTATGGCTACACCTTC
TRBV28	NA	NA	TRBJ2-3	CASSLGAGQIADTQYF	TGTGCCAGCAGTTTGGGGGCGGGACAGATAGCAGATACGCAGTATTTT
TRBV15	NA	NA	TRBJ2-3	CATRADRLSTDTQYF	TGTGCCACCCGGGCAGACAGACTCAGCACAGATACGCAGTATTTT
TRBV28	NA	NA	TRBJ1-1	CASSLDWVADMNTEAFF	TGTGCCAGCAGTTTAGATTGGGTGGCGGACATGAACACTGAAGCTTTCTTT
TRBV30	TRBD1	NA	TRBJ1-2	CAWSRTGDNYGYTF	TGTGCCTGGAGCCGGACAGGTGATAACTATGGCTACACCTTC
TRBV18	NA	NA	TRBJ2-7	CASSLLDRTYEQYF	TGTGCCAGCTCACTTCTGGACCGGACCTACGAGCAGTACTTC
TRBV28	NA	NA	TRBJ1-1	CASSSTGALNTEAFF	TGTGCCAGCAGTTCGACAGGAGCTCTGAACACTGAAGCTTTCTTT
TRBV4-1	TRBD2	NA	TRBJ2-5	CASSQGGLAGEREETQYF	TGCGCCAGCAGCCAAGGGGGACTAGCGGGAGAAAGGGAAGAGACCCAGTACTTC
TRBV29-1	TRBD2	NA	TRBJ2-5	CSVDGPSGQETQYF	TGCAGCGTTGATGGTCCTAGCGGACAAGAGACCCAGTACTTC
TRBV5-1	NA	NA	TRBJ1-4	CASSFSSTNEKLFF	TGCGCCAGCAGCTTCAGCTCAACTAATGAAAAACTGTTTTTT
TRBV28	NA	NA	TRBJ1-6	CASSLPDNSPLHF	TGTGCCAGCAGTCTTCCAGATAATTCACCCCTCCACTTT
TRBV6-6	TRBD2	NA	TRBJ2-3	CASSFGLAGSTDTQYF	TGTGCCAGCAGTTTCGGACTAGCGGGGAGCACAGATACGCAGTATTTT
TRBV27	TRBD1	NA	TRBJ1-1	CASSSSGGSDTEAFF	TGTGCCAGCAGTTCCTCAGGGGGATCTGACACTGAAGCTTTCTTT
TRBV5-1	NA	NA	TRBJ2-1	CASSSLGAGSYNEQFF	TGCGCCAGCAGCTCGTTAGGGGCGGGCTCCTACAATGAGCAGTTCTTC
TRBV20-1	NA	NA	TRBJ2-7	CSARGGYEQYF	TGCAGTGCTAGGGGCGGCTACGAGCAGTACTTC
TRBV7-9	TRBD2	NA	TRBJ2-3	CASSLQTGGGDTQYF	TGTGCCAGCAGCTTACAAACGGGAGGAGGAGATACGCAGTATTTT
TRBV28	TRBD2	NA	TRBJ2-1	CASSFPSTSGGASSYNEQFF	TGTGCCAGCAGTTTCCCTTCTACTAGCGGGGGAGCGAGCTCCTACAATGAGCAGTTCTTC
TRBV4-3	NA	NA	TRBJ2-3	CASSQDSTDTQYF	TGCGCCAGCAGCCAAGATAGCACAGATACGCAGTATTTT
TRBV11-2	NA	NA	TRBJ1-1	CASSLAQYTEAFF	TGTGCCAGCAGCTTAGCCCAGTACACTGAAGCTTTCTTT
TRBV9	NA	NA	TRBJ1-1	CASSVDRNTEAFF	TGTGCCAGCAGCGTAGACAGGAACACTGAAGCTTTCTTT
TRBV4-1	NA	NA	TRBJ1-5	CASSQSGAPSNQPQHF	TGCGCCAGCAGCCAAAGCGGGGCCCCCAGCAATCAGCCCCAGCATTTT
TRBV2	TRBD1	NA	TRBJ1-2	CASGRDRGGEGYTF	TGTGCCAGCGGCCGGGACAGGGGGGGAGAAGGCTACACCTTC
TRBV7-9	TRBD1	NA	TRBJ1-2	CASSPQGGDPESDGYTF	TGTGCCAGCAGCCCCCAGGGGGGAGACCCGGAGAGTGATGGCTACACCTTC
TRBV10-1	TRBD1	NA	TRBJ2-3	CASSLQGSLTDTQYF	TGCGCCAGCAGCCTACAGGGGTCCCTCACAGATACGCAGTATTTT
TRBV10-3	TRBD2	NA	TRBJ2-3	CAISAGLAGGSTDTQYF	TGTGCCATCAGCGCCGGGCTAGCGGGGGGTAGCACAGATACGCAGTATTTT
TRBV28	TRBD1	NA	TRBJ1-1	CASSIEGQGNTEAFF	TGTGCCAGCAGTATTGAGGGACAGGGGAACACTGAAGCTTTCTTT
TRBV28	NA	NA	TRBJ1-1	CASSFSEYTEAFF	TGTGCCAGCAGTTTCTCGGAGTACACTGAAGCTTTCTTT
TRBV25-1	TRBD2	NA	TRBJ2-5	CASSEWTSKETQYF	TGTGCCAGCAGTGAATGGACTAGCAAAGAGACCCAGTACTTC
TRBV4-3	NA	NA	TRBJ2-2	CASSQVTATGELFF	TGCGCCAGCAGCCAAGTTACGGCGACCGGGGAGCTGTTTTTT
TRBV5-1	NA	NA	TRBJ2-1	CASGLGPLLTYNEQFF	TGCGCCAGCGGCTTGGGCCCTCTCTTGACCTACAATGAGCAGTTCTTC
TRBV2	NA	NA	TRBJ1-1	CASSEYAPLNTEAFF	TGTGCCAGCAGTGAGTACGCGCCCCTGAACACTGAAGCTTTCTTT
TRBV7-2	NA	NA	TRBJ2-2	CASSLFGGPNTGELFF	TGTGCCAGCAGCTTATTCGGGGGCCCTAACACCGGGGAGCTGTTTTTT